What follows are 14 T cell receptor beta chains derived from one specimen sequenced in a study of blood T cell dynamics during melanoma immunotherapy. Documented time point: week 3, after first cycle of checkpoint inhibitor. Clones were sequenced by immunoSEQ multiplex PCR, and TCRdb holds only the in-frame ones, with some missing. Found here are several thousand clones, around 85% of them singletons; the top ten hold 3.6%. This specimen consisted of blood, obtained from a patient treated with checkpoint blockade. Every receptor here comes from a human donor with melanoma.

V usage is TRBV2 and J usage is TRBJ2-7, with D possibly TRBD1 on 6 matching bases. Per germline, CDR1 SNHLY and CDR2 FYNNEI. V lost 2 bases and J 3 bases, leaving 14 bases between the germline ends. The CDR3 loop spans 15 amino acids. CDR3 sequence (DNA): TGTGCCAGCAGTGAACCCCTAAGGGGGTACTACGAGCAGTACTTC. Its translation is CASSEPLRGYYEQYF.

The chain employs TRBV7-2 and TRBJ1-4; D is perhaps TRBD1 (6 bases). CDR3 length: 15 amino acids. V was shortened by 4 bases and J by 6 bases, with 15 bases between the two germline ends. CDR1 is SGHTA and CDR2 is FQGNSA in the germline V gene. CDR3 loop: CASSSGHYVYEKLFF. Here the CDR3 DNA reads TGTGCCAGCAGCTCGGGACACTACGTCTATGAAAAACTGTTTTTT.

This rearrangement joins TRBV7-3 to TRBJ2-2; D gene uncertain. V was pared by 5 bases and J by 0 bases, with 19 bases between. The CDR3 totals 18 residues. Germline CDR1 SGHTA, CDR2 FQGTGA. As DNA, the CDR3 is TGTGCCAGCAGCCCATACCTCGGACCGGATCCGAACACCGGGGAGCTGTTTTTT. Protein sequence: CASSPYLGPDPNTGELFF.

The rearrangement joins TRBV21-1 to TRBJ2-7; the table's D call, TRBD2, has no DNA check behind it. TRBV21-1 represents a pseudogene. CDR3 length: 16 residues. The CDR3 loop is CASSTNRDPGTYEQYF. CDR3 DNA sequence: TGTGCCAGCAGCACGAACCGGGATCCCGGCACCTACGAGCAGTACTTC.

Written as DNA, the CDR3 is TGTGCCAGCAGCCGAGGGGGAAACACCATATATTTT. This codes for CASSRGGNTIYF. The chain has TRBV28 and TRBJ1-3, with D unresolved. The V end was cut by 6 bases, the J end by 4 bases, with 7 bases between. CDR3 length equals 12 residues. Germline-derived CDR1 and CDR2 are MDHEN and SYDVKM.

This chain uses TRBV28 with TRBJ2-7, with TRBD1 as a possible D gene (5 bases). Germline CDR1 is MDHEN and CDR2 is SYDVKM. Trimming removed 1 base at V and 0 bases at J, with 13 bases between. CDR3 length: 16 amino acids. DNA for the CDR3: TGTGCCAGCAGTTTATACTTGGGGCAGGCCTCCTACGAGCAGTACTTC. Translating it yields CASSLYLGQASYEQYF.

The chain has TRBV11-2 and TRBJ2-6; 8 nucleotides match TRBD2. The ends lost 2 bases at V and 0 bases at J; junction bases unmatched: 6. Germline V gives CDR1 SGHAT, CDR2 FQNNGV. CDR3 size: 18 residues. The CDR3 protein is CASSLLSGTSSGANVLTF. The CDR3 DNA follows: TGTGCCAGCAGCTTACTTAGCGGGACTAGCTCTGGGGCCAACGTCCTGACTTTC.

The count of this clone is one. The chain has TRBV2 and TRBJ2-7; TRBD1 matches 7 bases. V shed 6 bases and J 5 bases; nucleotides not matched to a gene: 7. Germline CDR1 is SNHLY and CDR2 is FYNNEI. This CDR3 has 13 residues. CDR3: CASRNRGAHEQYF. As DNA, the CDR3 is TGTGCCAGCAGGAACAGGGGAGCCCACGAGCAGTACTTC.

The V gene is TRBV27, the J gene TRBJ1-1; TRBD1 matches at 7 bases. The V gene's germline CDR1 is MNHEY and CDR2 SMNVEV (reference sequence). After removal of 6 bases from V and 1 base from J, the junction contained 8 bases not matched to a gene. The CDR3 runs 15 residues. Here the CDR3 reads CASRTTRQGNTEAFF. Here the CDR3 DNA reads TGTGCCAGCAGAACCACCCGACAGGGGAACACTGAAGCTTTCTTT.

The chain is built from TRBV5-4 and TRBJ2-7, with a possible D match to TRBD1 (6 bases). Germline-derived CDR1 and CDR2 are SGHNT and YYREEE (reference sequence). V lost 4 bases, J lost 1 base, and 9 bases lay in between. This CDR3 spans 13 amino acids. The CDR3 is CASSKGHSYEQYF. In DNA, the CDR3 is TGTGCCAGCAGCAAGGGACATTCCTACGAGCAGTACTTC.

The rearrangement uses TRBV28 and TRBJ1-2; D is unresolved. CDR1 is MDHEN and CDR2 is SYDVKM in the germline V gene. Deletions cut 3 bases from V and 5 bases from J, with 10 bases between. The CDR3 runs to 13 residues. The CDR3 protein is CASSFGQAYGYTF. CDR3 sequence (DNA): TGTGCCAGCAGTTTCGGTCAGGCGTATGGCTACACCTTC.

This sequence joins TRBV4-1 and TRBJ1-4; TRBD1 is a possible D gene (6 bases). Germline loops: CDR1 MGHRA, CDR2 YSYEKL. CDR3 length: 16 residues. Trimming cost V 1 base and J 0 bases, with 9 bases left between them. Here the CDR3 DNA reads TGCGCCAGCAGCCAAGGGGGGGGCTCAACTAATGAAAAACTGTTTTTT. Translation: CASSQGGGSTNEKLFF.

The chain employs TRBV7-2 and TRBJ2-1; TRBD2 matches at 9 bases. The CDR3 totals 15 residues. V gave up 1 base and J gave up 4 bases; unmatched junction bases: 2. Germline V gene lookup returns CDR1 SGHTA and CDR2 FQGNSA. The CDR3 nucleotides read TGTGCCAGCAGCTTAGGTAGCGGGGGATACAATGAGCAGTTCTTC. It is translated as CASSLGSGGYNEQFF. The full variable domain, its missing parts supplied by reference TRBV7-2 and TRBJ2-1, is GAGVSQSPSNKVTEKGKDVELRCDPISGHTALYWYRQSLGQGLEFLIYFQGNSAPDKSGLPSDRFSAERTGGSVSTLTIQRTQQEDSAVYLCASSLGSGGYNEQFFGPGTRLTVL.

The chain has TRBV7-8 and TRBJ1-6, with TRBD1 matching 8 bases. With 3 bases clipped from V and 2 bases from J, the junction kept 3 bases outside the gene matches. Germline lookup yields CDR1 SGHVS and CDR2 FQNEAQ. CDR3 length: 16 residues. CDR3 DNA sequence: TGTGCCAGCAGCTTCGGACAGGGCGCCTATAATTCACCCCTCCACTTT. Its translation is CASSFGQGAYNSPLHF.